This passage covers 28 T cell receptor beta chains from one sample sequenced in a study of shared clonotypes between healthy human individuals. Profiling relied on immunoSEQ multiplex PCR, and the TCRdb table lists in-frame clones only, not all of them. The sample carries around 2.1 million clones, nearly 97% recorded once. Sequencing used naive CD4+ T cells sorted from blood. The sample's subset: CD45RA+ positively selected. These receptors originate from a man between 18 and 29 years old in good health.

For this clone: Other DNA variants within this sample encode the same CDR3. V and J are TRBV6-5 and TRBJ2-7, with D hard to call. CDR1 is MNHEY and CDR2 is SVGAGI in the germline V gene. This CDR3 is 11 amino acids long. V lost 4 bases and J 4 bases, leaving 5 bases between the germline ends. CDR3 nucleotide sequence: TGTGCCAGCAGTTTAGGGTACGAGCAGTACTTC. Translated: CASSLGYEQYF.

The V and J genes are TRBV28 and TRBJ2-3, with no clear D. The germline V gene has CDR1 MDHEN and CDR2 SYDVKM. The CDR3 length is 16 residues. V was pared by 3 bases and J by 6 bases, with 19 bases between. CDR3 sequence reads: CASSFLQSDSWDTQYF. For the CDR3, the DNA is TGTGCCAGCAGTTTTTTGCAGTCAGACTCTTGGGATACGCAGTATTTT.

This clone was recorded only once. This chain joins TRBV9 and TRBJ1-4; possible D gene TRBD1, 6 bases. Trimming pared 0 bases from V and 2 bases from J, leaving 11 bases between. The length of the CDR3 is 16 residues. Germline assignment: CDR1 SGDLS and CDR2 YYNGEE. The CDR3 reads CASSVEQGRTNEKLFF. The CDR3 DNA follows: TGTGCCAGCAGCGTAGAACAGGGACGGACTAATGAAAAACTGTTTTTT.

The chain is built from TRBV4-3 and TRBJ2-7, with D maybe TRBD2 (6 bases). This CDR3 has 16 amino acids. Germline-derived CDR1 and CDR2 are LGHNA and YSLEER. V was shortened by 4 bases and J by 4 bases, with 20 bases between the two germline ends. CDR3 coding DNA: TGCGCCAGCAGCCCGTTCGGAACGGCGGGATTATACGAGCAGTACTTC. The encoded protein is CASSPFGTAGLYEQYF.

The genes are TRBV28 and TRBJ2-4, with D perhaps assigned TRBD1 or TRBD2 (5 bases each). The CDR3 runs to 13 residues. Germline CDR1 and CDR2: MDHEN and SYDVKM. With 8 bases removed from V and 6 bases from J, the gap between germline ends came to 14 bases. CDR3 sequence reads: CASEEGTVNIQYF. The CDR3, as DNA: TGTGCCAGCGAGGAAGGGACGGTAAACATTCAGTACTTC.

V and J are TRBV14 and TRBJ2-7; possibly TRBD2 for D (6 bases). The length of the CDR3 is 12 residues. Per the germline V gene, CDR1 is SGHDN and CDR2 is FVKESK. The germline V and J ends were trimmed by 7 bases and 1 base, with 8 bases remaining between them. CDR3 loop: CASMTRSYEQYF. The CDR3 nucleotides read TGTGCCAGCATGACTAGGTCCTACGAGCAGTACTTC.

The CDR3 coding sequence is TGTGCCAGCAGCCGGGGACTAGCGAGTTACAATGAGCAGTTCTTC. Translated, it gives CASSRGLASYNEQFF. The genes are TRBV7-2 and TRBJ2-1, with 10 bases that match TRBD2. The trim removed 5 bases at V and 4 bases at J, leaving 5 bases unmatched. The CDR3 is 15 amino acids. Germline V gene sequence: CDR1 SGHTA, CDR2 FQGNSA.

The chain links TRBV5-1 to TRBJ1-1; 11 bases match TRBD1. With 1 base clipped from V and 3 bases from J, the junction kept 5 bases outside the gene matches. The CDR3 totals 16 residues. Germline V gene lookup returns CDR1 SGHRS and CDR2 YFSETQ. In DNA form, the CDR3 reads TGCGCCAGCAGCTTGATATGGGGACAGGGGGACACTGAAGCTTTCTTT. Protein sequence: CASSLIWGQGDTEAFF.

The chain joins TRBV7-2 to TRBJ2-5, with D uncertain. V shed 4 bases and J shed 5 bases, with 11 bases lying between them. The CDR3 spans 13 residues. Germline V gene lookup returns CDR1 SGHTA and CDR2 FQGNSA. The DNA of the CDR3 is TGTGCCAGCAGCTCCTCGTCATGGGAGACCCAGTACTTC. Translating gives CASSSSSWETQYF.

The CDR3, as DNA: TGTGCCAGCAGACCCACTTTCCGGGACAGGGGATTTTGGGACACTGAAGCTTTCTTT. The encoded protein is CASRPTFRDRGFWDTEAFF. The rearrangement uses TRBV7-9 and TRBJ1-1; 10 bases are a match to TRBD1. Germline V gives CDR1 SEHNR, CDR2 FQNEAQ (reference sequence). The CDR3 is made up of 19 amino acids. The J segment lost 3 bases and the V segment lost 6 bases, leaving 19 bases of the junction unmatched.

Points on this clone: This sample also contains other DNA sequences that code for the same CDR3. The CDR3 protein is CASSVAWGTNEKLFF. The CDR3 DNA reads as TGTGCCAGCAGCGTAGCTTGGGGTACTAATGAAAAACTGTTTTTT. The gene calls are TRBV9 and TRBJ1-4; D is uncertain. The germline V gene has CDR1 SGDLS and CDR2 YYNGEE. The CDR3 length is 15 residues. The V and J ends lost 0 bases and 2 bases respectively, with 8 bases between them.

The rearrangement uses TRBV10-3 and TRBJ1-2, with TRBD1 as a possible D gene (5 bases). Trimming cost V 4 bases and J 8 bases, with 11 bases left between them. The germline V gene encodes CDR1 ENHRY and CDR2 SYGVKD. The CDR3 has 12 residues. CDR3 amino acids: CAISGGTEGYTF. The CDR3 nucleotides are TGTGCCATCAGTGGTGGGACCGAAGGCTACACCTTC.

The chain is built from TRBV5-8 and TRBJ1-5; D unclear. The germline V gene has CDR1 SGHTS and CDR2 YDEGEE. CDR3 length: 16 residues. Trimming removed 1 base at V and 2 bases at J, with 13 bases between. CDR3 sequence reads: CASSLTGGVGNQPQHF. CDR3 DNA: TGTGCCAGCAGCTTGACGGGCGGTGTAGGCAATCAGCCCCAGCATTTT.

The V gene is TRBV13, the J gene TRBJ1-1, with D hard to call. Trimming shortened V by 5 bases and J by 5 bases, and 9 bases separated the two germline ends. The V gene's germline CDR1 is PRHDT and CDR2 FYEKMQ (reference sequence). The CDR3 spans 12 residues. The CDR3 here is CASSTRWTEAFF. The CDR3, as DNA: TGTGCCAGCAGCACCCGATGGACTGAAGCTTTCTTT.

The chain uses TRBV7-9 and TRBJ2-2, with D tentatively TRBD1 (5 bases). The CDR3 is 14 amino acids. Germline V lookup: CDR1 SEHNR, CDR2 FQNEAQ (reference sequence). V was cut by 2 bases and J by 6 bases, with 10 bases left in between. CDR3 DNA: TGTGCCAGCAGCTTAATATGGGGCGCCGGGGAGCTGTTTTTT. This sequence encodes CASSLIWGAGELFF.

This sequence joins TRBV7-8 and TRBJ1-2; the D gene is possibly TRBD1 (5 bases). CDR3 length equals 18 residues. Trimming took 0 bases from V and 0 from J, leaving 17 bases between them. The V gene's germline CDR1 is SGHVS and CDR2 FQNEAQ. This CDR3 is CASSLALRDLDTNYGYTF. The DNA of the CDR3 is TGTGCCAGCAGCTTAGCACTTCGGGACCTGGATACTAACTATGGCTACACCTTC.

The rearrangement joins TRBV30 to TRBJ2-3; 8 nucleotides align to TRBD2. The CDR3 totals 14 residues. CDR1 and CDR2 (germline): GTSNPN, SVGIG (reference sequence). V dropped 3 bases and J dropped 1; count of bases not matched to a gene: 3. The CDR3 nucleotides read TGTGCCTGGAGCGGGGGGGCCGGCACAGATACGCAGTATTTT. It codes for CAWSGGAGTDTQYF.

The chain uses TRBV10-3 and TRBJ1-2; possibly TRBD1 for D (5 bases). The CDR3 is 12 residues long. V was trimmed by 3 bases and J by 8 bases, leaving 10 bases between them. Germline V CDR1 and CDR2: ENHRY, SYGVKD. Here the CDR3 reads CAISESREGYTF. DNA for the CDR3: TGTGCCATCAGTGAAAGCAGGGAGGGCTACACCTTC.

This rearrangement joins TRBV7-9 to TRBJ1-6; D gene unclear. V lost 0 bases to trimming and J lost 14 bases, with 11 bases between them. Germline values: CDR1 SEHNR, CDR2 FQNEAQ (reference sequence). The CDR3 totals 13 residues. CDR3: CASSLAPLMTLHF. The CDR3 bases are TGTGCCAGCAGCTTAGCCCCACTTATGACCCTCCACTTT.

This chain joins TRBV11-2 and TRBJ2-7; unclear D gene. V lost 0 bases and J 2 bases, leaving 11 bases between the germline ends. The V gene's germline CDR1 is SGHAT and CDR2 FQNNGV. The CDR3 contains 15 residues. DNA for the CDR3: TGTGCCAGCAGCTTAGATCTGGGTTTCACCTACGAGCAGTACTTC. Translated, it gives CASSLDLGFTYEQYF.

The chain is built from TRBV9 and TRBJ2-1, with 9 bases aligning to TRBD2. The CDR3 runs to 16 residues. The J segment lost 6 bases and the V segment lost 4 bases, leaving 11 bases of the junction unmatched. Germline CDR1 reads SGDLS; CDR2 reads YYNGEE. For the CDR3, the DNA is TGTGCCAGCAGCCCCAGAGGAGAGCGGGAGGTCAATGAGCAGTTCTTC. As protein: CASSPRGEREVNEQFF.

This chain links TRBV11-1 with TRBJ1-1; 7 nucleotides align to TRBD1. The J segment lost 1 base and the V segment lost 5 bases, leaving 4 bases of the junction unmatched. The CDR3 totals 14 residues. Germline V lookup: CDR1 SGHAT, CDR2 FQDESV (reference sequence). Here the CDR3 DNA reads TGTGCCAGCAGCCCCCGGACAGGGAACACTGAAGCTTTCTTT. It yields the protein CASSPRTGNTEAFF.

The V and J genes are TRBV19 and TRBJ1-3, with D maybe TRBD1 (5 bases). The CDR3 length is 15 residues. Trimming took 3 bases from V and 0 from J, leaving 9 bases between them. The germline V gene encodes CDR1 LNHDA and CDR2 SQIVND (reference sequence). The CDR3, as DNA: TGTGCCAGTAGTATGGACACTCGCTCTGGAAACACCATATATTTT. As protein: CASSMDTRSGNTIYF.

The chain employs TRBV18 and TRBJ2-3; D remains unclear. This CDR3 is built from 17 residues. V dropped 2 bases and J dropped 1 base, with 16 bases sitting between them. Germline CDR1 is KGHSH and CDR2 is LQKENI. DNA for the CDR3: TGTGCCAGCTCACCAATGATCCCAGGTTCAGGCACAGATACGCAGTATTTT. Translation gives CASSPMIPGSGTDTQYF. Full variable domain (outside the CDR3, taken from reference TRBV18 and TRBJ2-3): NAGVMQNPRHLVRRRGQEARLRCSPMKGHSHVYWYRQLPEEGLKFMVYLQKENIIDESGMPKERFSAEFPKEGPSILRIQQVVRGDSAAYFCASSPMIPGSGTDTQYFGPGTRLTVL.

About this clone itself: The sample contains more than one DNA sequence encoding this CDR3. The chain combines TRBV2 with TRBJ1-6, with 10 bases aligning to TRBD1. The trim removed 6 bases at V and 5 bases at J, leaving 4 bases unmatched. This CDR3 has 15 amino acids. Germline values: CDR1 SNHLY, CDR2 FYNNEI. The CDR3 nucleotides are TGTGCCAGCAGCGGGGACAGGGGTAATAATTCACCCCTCCACTTT. Its translation is CASSGDRGNNSPLHF.

The chain has TRBV28 and TRBJ1-1; unclear D gene. V lost 5 bases, J lost 4 bases, and 14 bases lay in between. In germline, CDR1 is MDHEN, CDR2 SYDVKM. The CDR3 extends over 14 amino acids. This CDR3 reads CASSPRTEFTEAFF. For the CDR3, the DNA is TGTGCCAGCAGTCCTCGGACGGAATTCACTGAAGCTTTCTTT.

The gene calls are TRBV5-1 and TRBJ1-2, with TRBD1 as a possible D gene (6 bases). The V gene lost 6 bases and the J gene lost 4 bases, with 19 bases spanning the gap. This CDR3 has 15 residues. Germline values: CDR1 SGHRS, CDR2 YFSETQ. CDR3 DNA: TGCGCCAGCAACCTCTCCCCGGACAGTCTCTATGGCTACACCTTC. It yields the protein CASNLSPDSLYGYTF.

A note on this clone: This specimen includes other DNA sequences encoding the same CDR3. The chain uses TRBV5-1 and TRBJ2-3; no reliable D call. From germline, CDR1 is SGHRS and CDR2 YFSETQ. Trimming removed 0 bases at V and 6 bases at J, with 5 bases between. The CDR3 is made up of 12 amino acids. CDR3 nucleotides: TGCGCCAGCAGCTTGGGTTTCGATACGCAGTATTTT. Translation: CASSLGFDTQYF.